This is a list of T cell receptor beta chains from one sample in a study of blood T cell repertoires in COVID-19. Only in-frame clones appear in the TCRdb table, and some are missing; sequencing was by immunoSEQ multiplex PCR. The table lists more than 65,000 clones, approximately 80% of them singletons, with around 22% in the top ten. Sequencing used peripheral blood. The receptor set was obtained from a woman between 50 and 59 years old with acute or convalescent COVID-19. The CDR3 runs from the conserved cysteine through the conserved F or W. A D gene is named only where the DNA matches it firmly. Expanded clones are given a class, and other clones once, few, many or no size at all.

D gene | clone size | J gene | V gene | CDR3 DNA | CDR3 protein
TRBD1 | NA | TRBJ1-1 | TRBV19 | TGTGCCAGTAAAGCATTTACCCTCGGGACAGTTCCAACTGAAGCTTTCTTT | CASKAFTLGTVPTEAFF
TRBD1 | once | TRBJ1-4 | TRBV7-9 | TGTGCCAGCAGTTGGGGACAGTTAGAAGAACTGTTTTTT | CASSWGQLEELFF
TRBD1 | NA | TRBJ2-5 | TRBV6-4 | TGTGCCAGCAGTGACACAGGGGATAAAAGGAGGGAGACCCAGTACTTC | CASSDTGDKRRETQYF
TRBD1 | NA | TRBJ2-7 | TRBV11-2 | TGTGCCAGCAGCACGATTAGACAGGGCGGCGAGCAGTACTTC | CASSTIRQGGEQYF
NA | NA | TRBJ1-3 | TRBV6-5 | TGTGCCAGCAAGTCGGGCTCTGGAAACACCATATATTTT | CASKSGSGNTIYF
TRBD2 | NA | TRBJ2-1 | TRBV30 | TGTGCCTGGAGTGGGGCCAGCGGGGCCTACAATGAGCAGTTCTTC | CAWSGASGAYNEQFF
TRBD2 | NA | TRBJ2-1 | TRBV5-1 | TGCGCCAGCAGCTTGGCCGAAGGACTAGGTGGCAATGAGCAGTTCTTC | CASSLAEGLGGNEQFF
TRBD1 | NA | TRBJ2-1 | TRBV7-9 | TGTGCCAGCAGCCCCTATGGACAGGGGGCGCACAATGAGCAGTTCTTC | CASSPYGQGAHNEQFF
NA | NA | TRBJ2-1 | TRBV10-3 | TGTGCCATCAAAAACAGTGGATACTACAATGAGCAGTTCTTC | CAIKNSGYYNEQFF
NA | NA | TRBJ2-2 | TRBV7-9 | TGTGCCAGCAGCTTAAACTGGAACACCGGGGAGCTGTTTTTT | CASSLNWNTGELFF
TRBD2 | NA | TRBJ2-3 | TRBV5-6 | TGTGCCAGCAGCCGTCGGGGGACTAGCGGGAGAACAGATACGCAGTATTTT | CASSRRGTSGRTDTQYF
NA | NA | TRBJ1-2 | TRBV4-2 | TGTGCCAGCAGCCAAGAGTGGGGAGGAGGCTATGGCTACACCTTC | CASSQEWGGGYGYTF
TRBD1 | NA | TRBJ1-5 | TRBV27 | TGTGCCAGCAGTGAGGACAGGGGTAGCAATCAGCCCCAGCATTTT | CASSEDRGSNQPQHF
NA | NA | TRBJ2-7 | TRBV11-2 | TGTGCCAGCAGCTTAGGCGGACAGAGATACGAGCAGTACTTC | CASSLGGQRYEQYF
NA | NA | TRBJ1-6 | TRBV27 | TGTGCCAGCAGTGACGGTCCGGGGAATTCACCCCTCCACTTT | CASSDGPGNSPLHF
NA | once | TRBJ1-5 | TRBV7-2 | TGTGCCAGCAGCTTAGTATCAGGCTCCAATCAGCCCCAGCATTTT | CASSLVSGSNQPQHF